Reported below is one T cell receptor (beta chain). Its antigen is not known. These data are taken from a study of cytomegalovirus exposure and HLA in healthy donors. Study summary: Among the roughly 370 genotyped donors, approximately 82% were placed in the Caucasian-associated ancestry cluster.

Study observations and caveats: Earlier results showed most TCR beta V segments being productive about 87% or about 30% of the time. HLA restriction was apparent for most CMV-associated TCR beta chains in a later analysis. Fewer N-insertions than the approximately 700-donor mean were reportedly shown by an Asian-associated ancestry cluster in a later analysis.

This CDR3 has 16 amino acids. CDR1 is LGHNA and CDR2 is YNFKEQ in the germline V gene. V dropped 0 bases and J dropped 6; count of bases not matched to a gene: 8. Primers for the PCR totalled 60 Vbeta and 13 Jbeta. Generated by immunoSEQ multiplex PCR, the TCRdb table keeps only in-frame clones and is missing some. The table shows 95,000 to 120,000 clones, with about 78% occurring only once. Sequences were obtained from PBMCs. V gene TRBV4-2 combines with J gene TRBJ2-1; 7 bases are shared with TRBD2. This sequence was found in a woman in her 30s in good health and CMV-seropositive. The chain's CDR3 is CASSQDLAGECNEQFF. CDR3 sequence (DNA): TGTGCCAGCAGCCAAGATTTGGCGGGGGAGTGCAATGAGCAGTTCTTC.